A single sample gave rise to the 27 T cell receptor beta chains below, sequenced in a study of OX40 agonist ivuxolimab in advanced cancers. Clones were read by immunoSEQ multiplex PCR, and TCRdb kept only the in-frame ones, dropping some. The table records fewer than 85,000 clones, 75% to 95% of them present only once. The sequenced sample was CD4+ or CD8+ T cells sorted from blood, obtained in a trial of the OX40 agonist ivuxolimab. These receptors came from an adult with an advanced solid tumor such as melanoma, head and neck, liver or kidney cancer.

This chain links TRBV9 with TRBJ2-1; 11 bases are a match to TRBD2. This CDR3 has 17 amino acids. V lost 0 bases and J lost 8; bases outside the gene matches: 10. In germline, CDR1 is SGDLS, CDR2 YYNGEE. The CDR3 loop reads CASSVGLAGGLRHEQFF. The CDR3, as DNA: TGTGCCAGCAGCGTAGGGCTAGCGGGGGGACTACGACATGAGCAGTTCTTC.

This sequence joins TRBV28 and TRBJ1-2, with TRBD1 identical over 7 bases. Trimming at V came to 10 bases and at J to 7 bases, leaving 6 bases not matched to a gene. Looked up from germline, CDR1 is MDHEN and CDR2 is SYDVKM. CDR3 size: 11 residues. CDR3 in amino acids: CAMTGTSGYTF. CDR3 in DNA: TGTGCCATGACAGGGACGAGTGGCTACACCTTC.

The rearrangement joins TRBV5-1 to TRBJ2-7, with TRBD1 matching over 9 bases. Germline CDR1 SGHRS, CDR2 YFSETQ. Trimming at V came to 4 bases and at J to 4 bases, leaving 9 bases not matched to a gene. The CDR3 totals 15 residues. CDR3 coding DNA: TGCGCCAGCAGCAGGATGATCGGACAGGGGTACGAGCAGTACTTC. Translation gives CASSRMIGQGYEQYF.

V is TRBV28 and J is TRBJ2-3; possible D gene TRBD2, 6 bases. Germline assignment: CDR1 MDHEN and CDR2 SYDVKM. The CDR3 has 14 residues. V lost 8 bases, J lost 1 base, and 13 bases lay in between. The CDR3 region has the DNA TGTGCCAGCTCCAATCCGGGGGGCACAGATACGCAGTATTTT. This codes for CASSNPGGTDTQYF.

In its sample, this clone was seen once. V usage is TRBV19 and J usage is TRBJ2-7; weak D call: TRBD2 (5 bases). Trimming removed 6 bases at V and 6 bases at J, with 12 bases between. Germline values: CDR1 LNHDA, CDR2 SQIVND (reference sequence). This CDR3 is 12 amino acids long. The CDR3 loop reads CASSPNAGEQYF. For the CDR3, the DNA is TGTGCCAGTAGCCCCAATGCGGGCGAGCAGTACTTC.

V gene TRBV11-2 combines with J gene TRBJ1-3; maybe TRBD1 (5 bases). Germline CDR1 reads SGHAT; CDR2 reads FQNNGV. Trimming stripped 5 bases from V and 2 bases from J, with 22 bases between. The CDR3 is 18 residues long. In DNA, the CDR3 is TGTGCCAGCAGCCGAGATCCCCCCGGCCTGGGGCCTGGAAACACCATATATTTT. Amino acids: CASSRDPPGLGPGNTIYF.

The table lists this clone with a count of one. Here the CDR3 reads CASSPDRGGGSNQPQHF. In DNA, the CDR3 is TGTGCCAGCAGCCCCGACAGGGGGGGTGGGAGCAATCAGCCCCAGCATTTT. The rearrangement uses TRBV27 and TRBJ1-5; 9 nucleotides agree with TRBD1. Germline values: CDR1 MNHEY, CDR2 SMNVEV (reference sequence). The CDR3 consists of 17 residues. Losses at the gene ends were 6 bases for V and 1 base for J; bases not matched to a gene: 10.

This chain joins TRBV7-9 and TRBJ2-1; D unclear. The CDR3 has 14 amino acids. Per germline, CDR1 SEHNR and CDR2 FQNEAQ (reference sequence). V was pared by 1 base and J by 3 bases, with 7 bases between. In DNA, the CDR3 is TGTGCCAGCAGCTTAGAGGCAGACTACAATGAGCAGTTCTTC. Residues: CASSLEADYNEQFF.

The rearrangement uses TRBV7-9 and TRBJ2-1; 8 nucleotides match TRBD2. CDR3 length: 15 amino acids. CDR1 is SEHNR, CDR2 FQNEAQ, per germline (reference sequence). V shed 5 bases, J shed 4 bases, and the junction held 7 bases outside the gene matches. This CDR3 reads CASSPRTSPYNEQFF. In DNA, the CDR3 is TGTGCCAGCAGCCCCAGGACTAGCCCTTACAATGAGCAGTTCTTC. Looking up the rest from reference TRBV7-9 and TRBJ2-1 gives the full variable domain: DTGVSQNPRHKITKRGQNVTFRCDPISEHNRLYWYRQTLGQGPEFLTYFQNEAQLEKSRLLSDRFSAERPKGSFSTLEIQRTEQGDSAMYLCASSPRTSPYNEQFFGPGTRLTVL.

The chain carries TRBV10-2 and TRBJ2-2; 8 bases are a match to TRBD1. Germline V CDR1 and CDR2: WSHSY, SAAADI. V was pared by 7 bases and J by 8 bases, with 3 bases of the junction left unmatched. This CDR3 has 12 amino acids. CDR3 loop: CASNGQGGELFF. The CDR3 DNA follows: TGCGCCAGCAACGGACAGGGTGGGGAGCTGTTTTTT.

The CDR3 sequence is CASSSYRGQETQYF. The CDR3 region has the DNA TGTGCCAGCAGCTCCTACAGGGGCCAAGAGACCCAGTACTTC. V usage is TRBV7-8 and J usage is TRBJ2-5; 7 nucleotides agree with TRBD1. This CDR3 has 14 residues. V lost 4 bases to trimming and J lost 1 base; unmatched junction nucleotides: 3. The germline V gene has CDR1 SGHVS and CDR2 FQNEAQ.

The chain uses TRBV30 and TRBJ1-4, with D hard to call. Trimming removed 1 base from V and 0 bases from J, with 6 bases in between. Germline lookup yields CDR1 GTSNPN and CDR2 SVGIG (reference sequence). The CDR3 covers 14 residues. CDR3 sequence (DNA): TGTGCCTGGAGTGACGGGGCAACTAATGAAAAACTGTTTTTT. Protein product: CAWSDGATNEKLFF. Looking up the rest from reference TRBV30 and TRBJ1-4 gives the full variable domain: SQTIHQWPATLVQPVGSPLSLECTVEGTSNPNLYWYRQAAGRGLQLLFYSVGIGQISSEVPQNLSASRPQDRQFILSSKKLLLSDSGFYLCAWSDGATNEKLFFGSGTQLSVL.

There are a few counts of this clone. J is TRBJ1-1 and V is TRBV18; D might be TRBD1 (6 bases). V was clipped by 3 bases and J by 6 bases, with 8 bases between them. Germline V gene lookup returns CDR1 KGHSH and CDR2 LQKENI. CDR3 length: 12 residues. The CDR3 reads CASSPEGAEAFF. CDR3 sequence (DNA): TGTGCCAGCTCACCTGAGGGGGCTGAAGCTTTCTTT.

This rearrangement joins TRBV28 to TRBJ2-7; D perhaps matches TRBD1 (6 bases). Germline V gene lookup returns CDR1 MDHEN and CDR2 SYDVKM. The CDR3 is 12 residues long. V was trimmed by 9 bases and J by 3 bases, leaving 12 bases between them. The CDR3, as DNA: TGTGCCAGTAGCACAGGGATCTACGAGCAGTACTTC. This codes for CASSTGIYEQYF.

The J gene is TRBJ1-5, the V gene TRBV19; possibly TRBD1 for D (6 bases). Germline-derived CDR1 and CDR2 are LNHDA and SQIVND (reference sequence). V lost 5 bases and J lost 0, with 11 bases in between. The CDR3 spans 15 residues. The CDR3 loop is CASSGGLYSNQPQHF. The CDR3 coding sequence is TGTGCCAGTAGTGGGGGCCTCTATAGCAATCAGCCCCAGCATTTT.

The gene calls are TRBV11-3 and TRBJ2-1; 8 positions match TRBD2. With V trimmed by 6 bases and J by 7 bases, 8 bases remained unmatched. CDR3 length: 14 residues. Germline lookup yields CDR1 SGHNT and CDR2 YENEEA. In nucleotides, the CDR3 is TGTGCCAGCAGGTCGGGAGGGCCCTTTAATGAGCAGTTCTTC. Protein sequence: CASRSGGPFNEQFF.

The chain recombines TRBV28 with TRBJ1-5; TRBD1 might be the D (5 bases). V lost 4 bases and J lost 6, with 13 bases in between. This CDR3 comprises 14 residues. Germline V gives CDR1 MDHEN, CDR2 SYDVKM. The CDR3 protein is CASSSNPRAQPQHF. The CDR3 nucleotides are TGTGCCAGCAGTTCAAACCCCAGGGCTCAGCCCCAGCATTTT.

The rearrangement uses TRBV10-3 and TRBJ2-2, with TRBD2 matching 11 bases. The junction had 4 bases not matched to a gene; V was cut back by 10 bases and J by 0 bases. The germline V gene encodes CDR1 ENHRY and CDR2 SYGVKD. This CDR3 comprises 15 residues. CDR3 sequence reads: CATRTSGSNTGELFF. CDR3 coding DNA: TGTGCCACCCGGACTAGCGGGTCGAACACCGGGGAGCTGTTTTTT.

J is TRBJ2-7 and V is TRBV11-2, with 9 bases fitting TRBD2. Germline V gene lookup returns CDR1 SGHAT and CDR2 FQNNGV. CDR3 length: 14 residues. The trim removed 0 bases at V and 10 bases at J, leaving 7 bases unmatched. CDR3 DNA sequence: TGTGCCAGCAGCTTAGAAGGAGCGGGAGGCGTACAGTACTTC. This sequence encodes CASSLEGAGGVQYF.

This chain connects TRBV25-1 to TRBJ1-1; D is uncertain. CDR1 and CDR2 from the germline V gene are MGHDK and SYGVNS. V was shortened by 5 bases and J by 11 bases, with 15 bases between the two germline ends. The CDR3 is made up of 12 amino acids. CDR3 sequence reads: CASSTRHEWAFF. CDR3 bases: TGTGCCAGCAGTACCCGACACGAATGGGCTTTCTTT. Full variable domain (remainder filled in from reference TRBV25-1 and TRBJ1-1): EADIYQTPRYLVIGTGKKITLECSQTMGHDKMYWYQQDPGMELHLIHYSYGVNSTEKGDLSSESTVSRIRTEHFPLTLESARPSHTSQYLCASSTRHEWAFFGQGTRLTVV.

The V and J genes are TRBV27 and TRBJ2-7, with D possibly matching TRBD2 (5 bases). Trimming left V 2 bases short and J 2 bases short, with 16 bases between. The length of the CDR3 is 16 residues. Germline V gene sequence: CDR1 MNHEY, CDR2 SMNVEV (reference sequence). This chain's CDR3 is CASSLTERGITYEQYF. As DNA, the CDR3 is TGTGCCAGCAGTTTAACGGAACGGGGTATAACCTACGAGCAGTACTTC.

This chain links TRBV6-6 with TRBJ1-3; TRBD1 is a possible D gene (6 bases). This CDR3 has 15 amino acids. Trimming took off 4 bases at V and 3 bases at J, with 13 bases between the two ends. In germline, CDR1 is MNHNY, CDR2 SVGAGI (reference sequence). DNA for the CDR3: TGTGCCAGCAGTTTGGGGGGCCTTTTTGGAAACACCATATATTTT. Its translation: CASSLGGLFGNTIYF.

V usage is TRBV6-6 and J usage is TRBJ1-3; D call uncertain. This CDR3 is 15 amino acids long. Germline V CDR1 and CDR2: MNHNY, SVGAGI (reference sequence). Trimming took off 3 bases at V and 2 bases at J, with 11 bases between the two ends. The CDR3 DNA sequence: TGTGCCAGCAGTTATATGGAGGCCACTGGAAACACCATATATTTT. Its translation: CASSYMEATGNTIYF.

V is TRBV6-6 and J is TRBJ2-7; TRBD2 is a possible D gene (6 bases). The V gene lost 8 bases and the J gene lost 7 bases, with 24 bases spanning the gap. Germline V gene data show CDR1 as MNHNY and CDR2 as SVGAGI (reference sequence). CDR3 length: 15 residues. CDR3 amino acids: CASLQNLAPPWEQYF. The DNA of the CDR3 is TGTGCCAGCCTGCAGAACCTAGCGCCCCCCTGGGAGCAGTACTTC.

The J gene is TRBJ2-7, the V gene TRBV7-9, with D tentatively TRBD1 or TRBD2 (6 bases each). Germline assignment: CDR1 SEHNR and CDR2 FQNEAQ (reference sequence). Trimming removed 5 bases from V and 2 bases from J, with 19 bases in between. The CDR3 is made up of 16 amino acids. The CDR3 reads CASSGIRGVGTYEQYF. The CDR3 coding sequence is TGTGCCAGCAGCGGTATAAGGGGGGTTGGAACCTACGAGCAGTACTTC.

As concerns this clone: The same CDR3 is also encoded by other DNA sequences in this sample. The chain recombines TRBV27 with TRBJ1-5; D might be TRBD1 (6 bases). The germline V and J ends were trimmed by 2 bases and 3 bases, with 8 bases remaining between them. This CDR3 has 14 residues. Germline values: CDR1 MNHEY, CDR2 SMNVEV (reference sequence). CDR3: CASSLGGYNQPQHF. CDR3 nucleotides: TGTGCCAGCAGTTTAGGGGGCTACAATCAGCCCCAGCATTTT.

The rearrangement links TRBV7-6 to TRBJ2-7, with TRBD2 identical over 9 bases. The trim removed 3 bases at V and 5 bases at J, leaving 8 bases unmatched. This CDR3 is built from 15 residues. CDR1 and CDR2 from the germline V gene are SGHVS and FNYEAQ. CDR3 residues: CASSFSGSGSDEQYF. DNA for the CDR3: TGTGCCAGCAGCTTTAGCGGGAGTGGGAGCGACGAGCAGTACTTC. The full variable domain, its missing parts supplied by reference TRBV7-6 and TRBJ2-7, is GAGVSQSPRYKVTKRGQDVALRCDPISGHVSLYWYRQALGQGPEFLTYFNYEAQQDKSGLPNDRFSAERPEGSISTLTIQRTEQRDSAMYRCASSFSGSGSDEQYFGPGTRLTVT.